These 9 T cell receptor beta chains originate from one sample sequenced in a study of cytomegalovirus exposure and HLA in healthy donors. PCR involved 60 Vbeta and 13 Jbeta primers. Assay: immunoSEQ multiplex PCR; the TCRdb copy retains only in-frame clones and omits some. The sample has approximately 160,000 clones, more than 80% seen once. Source material: PBMCs. Receptor source: a man younger than 35 in good health and CMV-seronegative.

J is TRBJ1-2 and V is TRBV6-1, with 8 bases identical to TRBD1. Losses at the gene ends were 7 bases for V and 6 bases for J; bases not matched to a gene: 7. This CDR3 is built from 13 residues. The germline CDR1 and CDR2 sequences are MNHNS and SASEGT. The CDR3 DNA is TGTGCCAGCACTTACGACAGGGGAGATGGCTACACCTTC. Encoded protein: CASTYDRGDGYTF.

This sequence joins TRBV6-5 and TRBJ1-2; D is possibly TRBD1 (6 bases). The CDR3 consists of 13 residues. V dropped 3 bases and J dropped 2 bases, with 7 bases sitting between them. Germline V gives CDR1 MNHEY, CDR2 SVGAGI. CDR3: CASSYDRNYGYTF. For the CDR3, the DNA is TGTGCCAGCAGTTATGACAGGAACTATGGCTACACCTTC.

The chain uses TRBV7-2 and TRBJ2-5; 10 bases are a match to TRBD2. The CDR3 runs 19 residues. V trimming: 4 bases; J trimming: 5 bases; junction bases outside the gene matches: 19. In germline, CDR1 is SGHTA, CDR2 FQGNSA. For the CDR3, the DNA is TGTGCCAGCAGCTCGAATCGGCTAGCGGGAGTGTATGTGGAGGAGACCCAGTACTTC. Its translation is CASSSNRLAGVYVEETQYF.

The chain couples TRBV4-1 to TRBJ2-7; D not certain. The V and J ends lost 0 bases and 2 bases respectively, with 14 bases between them. The CDR3 extends over 16 amino acids. The germline V gene has CDR1 MGHRA and CDR2 YSYEKL. The CDR3 region is CASSQEGKNLAYEQYF. In DNA form, the CDR3 reads TGCGCCAGCAGCCAAGAGGGCAAGAACTTGGCCTACGAGCAGTACTTC.

This rearrangement joins TRBV27 to TRBJ1-1; D is ambiguous. Trimming took 0 bases from V and 0 from J, leaving 14 bases between them. The CDR3 covers 17 residues. The germline V gene has CDR1 MNHEY and CDR2 SMNVEV (reference sequence). This CDR3 is CASSLSTHQTLNTEAFF. The DNA of the CDR3 is TGTGCCAGCAGTTTATCGACACATCAAACCCTGAACACTGAAGCTTTCTTT.

The V and J genes are TRBV4-1 and TRBJ1-2; possibly TRBD1 for D (6 bases). CDR1 and CDR2 (germline): MGHRA, YSYEKL. V gave up 2 bases and J gave up 14 bases, with 24 bases separating them. CDR3 size: 15 residues. The CDR3: CASSQIGGKVRERTF. In DNA form, the CDR3 reads TGCGCCAGCAGCCAAATAGGGGGAAAGGTCCGTGAAAGAACCTTC.

This sequence joins TRBV7-2 and TRBJ1-1; TRBD1 agrees at 10 bases. The trim removed 1 base at V and 0 bases at J, leaving 8 bases unmatched. Germline CDR1 reads SGHTA; CDR2 reads FQGNSA. The CDR3 has 18 residues. The CDR3 loop reads CASSLDLRDRGLNTEAFF. As DNA, the CDR3 is TGTGCCAGCAGCTTAGACTTAAGGGACAGGGGTTTGAACACTGAAGCTTTCTTT.

The sample holds a few counts of this clone. This chain uses TRBV6-5 with TRBJ2-5; weak D call: TRBD2 (6 bases). CDR3 length: 16 residues. Trimming removed 1 base at V and 3 bases at J, with 15 bases between. CDR1 MNHEY and CDR2 SVGAGI come from the germline V gene. CDR3 bases: TGTGCCAGCAGTTACTTGGGACGGCGGGGAGAAGAGACCCAGTACTTC. This codes for CASSYLGRRGEETQYF.

The gene calls are TRBV27 and TRBJ1-6; the match to TRBD1 covers 9 bases. The CDR3 is 15 residues long. The junction had 6 bases not matched to a gene; V was cut back by 5 bases and J by 7 bases. CDR1 and CDR2 from the germline V gene are MNHEY and SMNVEV (reference sequence). CDR3 amino acids: CASSPPDRGNSPLHF. Written as DNA, the CDR3 is TGTGCCAGCAGTCCCCCGGACAGGGGAAATTCACCCCTCCACTTT.